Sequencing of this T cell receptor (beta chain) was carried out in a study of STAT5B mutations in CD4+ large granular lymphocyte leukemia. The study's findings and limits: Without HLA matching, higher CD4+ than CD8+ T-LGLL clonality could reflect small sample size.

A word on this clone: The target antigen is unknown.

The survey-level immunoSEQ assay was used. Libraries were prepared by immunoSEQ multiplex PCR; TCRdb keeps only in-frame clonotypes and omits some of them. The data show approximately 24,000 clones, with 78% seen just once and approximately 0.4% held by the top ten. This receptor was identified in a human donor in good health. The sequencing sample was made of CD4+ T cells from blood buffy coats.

CDR3 sequence reads: CASSVGTVENTIYF. DNA for the CDR3: TGTGCCAGCAGCGTAGGGACAGTGGAGAACACCATATATTTT. This rearrangement joins TRBV9 to TRBJ1-3; TRBD1 might be the D (6 bases). The CDR3 consists of 14 residues. Trimming shortened V by 0 bases and J by 7 bases, and 11 bases separated the two germline ends. The germline gives CDR1 SGDLS, CDR2 YYNGEE.